The rows below give T cell receptor beta chains drawn from one sample of a study of cytomegalovirus exposure and HLA in healthy donors. Repertoires were generated with immunoSEQ multiplex PCR, while TCRdb's copy carries only in-frame clones and drops some. The sample shows roughly 220,000 clones, approximately 90% of them seen only once. The sequencing input was PBMCs. The receptors were gathered from a young woman in good health and CMV-seronegative. Each CDR3 is given with its conserved first and last residue. Fields, in order: CDR3 protein, CDR3 DNA, clone size, D gene, V gene, J gene. D genes are given only for firm matches. Rows give clone size only sometimes, using once, few, many, or a class for an expanded clone.

CASSLIAGGIETQYF,TGCGCCAGCAGCTTGATAGCGGGAGGTATCGAGACCCAGTACTTC,few,TRBD2,TRBV5-1,TRBJ2-5
CASSVRTSGRPPGYF,TGTGCCAGCAGTGTGCGGACTAGCGGGAGACCCCCGGGGTACTTC,.,TRBD2,TRBV6-1,TRBJ2-5
CAWSPTSSSYNEQFF,TGTGCCTGGAGCCCCACCTCGAGCTCCTACAATGAGCAGTTCTTC,.,.,TRBV30,TRBJ2-1
CASSLQGPTEAFF,TGTGCCAGCAGCTTACAGGGGCCCACTGAAGCTTTCTTT,.,.,TRBV7-3,TRBJ1-1
CASSLYPGSSGANVLTF,TGTGCCAGCAGTTTATACCCGGGGAGCTCTGGGGCCAACGTCCTGACTTTC,once,.,TRBV28,TRBJ2-6
CSAPTGGHTEAFF,TGCAGCGCCCCGACAGGGGGCCACACTGAAGCTTTCTTT,.,TRBD1,TRBV29-1,TRBJ1-1
CASSVQQGWNEQFF,TGTGCCAGCAGTGTCCAACAGGGGTGGAATGAGCAGTTCTTC,.,TRBD1,TRBV6-1,TRBJ2-1
CASSQLAGGLFKTYEQYF,TGTGCCAGCAGCCAACTAGCGGGAGGGCTATTCAAGACTTACGAGCAGTACTTC,.,TRBD2,TRBV14,TRBJ2-7
CASSDDRDYGYTF,TGTGCCAGCAGTGATGACAGAGACTATGGCTACACCTTC,few,.,TRBV25-1,TRBJ1-2
CASSPSLAGGLREQYF,TGTGCCAGCAGTCCCTCCCTAGCGGGAGGACTGAGGGAGCAGTACTTC,.,TRBD2,TRBV28,TRBJ2-7
CASRLQGANGYTF,TGTGCCAGCAGGTTACAGGGGGCGAATGGCTACACCTTC,.,TRBD1,TRBV6-5,TRBJ1-2
CASSLTRQGGGYTF,TGTGCCAGCAGCCTAACGCGACAGGGCGGGGGCTACACCTTC,.,TRBD1,TRBV28,TRBJ1-2
CASSFDSINTEAFF,TGTGCCAGCAGTTTCGACAGCATCAACACTGAAGCTTTCTTT,.,.,TRBV27,TRBJ1-1
CASSDWTSGVGNEQFF,TGTGCCAGTAGTGACTGGACTAGCGGGGTTGGCAATGAGCAGTTCTTC,.,TRBD2,TRBV19,TRBJ2-1
CASSQGSRGETQYF,TGTGCCAGCAGTCAAGGCTCTAGGGGCGAGACCCAGTACTTC,.,.,TRBV11-2,TRBJ2-5
CASSEARGNEKLFF,TGTGCCAGCAGTGAAGCAAGGGGGAATGAAAAACTGTTTTTT,.,.,TRBV6-1,TRBJ1-4
CASRTLAGVVDTQYF,TGTGCCAGCAGAACCCTAGCGGGAGTCGTAGATACGCAGTATTTT,.,TRBD2,TRBV6-4,TRBJ2-3
CASSFPGWPETQYF,TGCGCCAGCAGCTTTCCGGGTTGGCCAGAGACCCAGTACTTC,.,.,TRBV5-1,TRBJ2-5
CASSQDQGQPQHF,TGCGCCAGCAGCCAAGATCAGGGCCAGCCCCAGCATTTT,.,.,TRBV4-1,TRBJ1-5
CASRQSGSTLEQYF,TGTGCCAGCAGACAAAGCGGGAGCACGCTCGAGCAGTACTTC,.,TRBD2,TRBV14,TRBJ2-7
CATTSPSGGTEAFF,TGTGCCACCACATCACCGTCGGGGGGCACTGAAGCTTTCTTT,once,.,TRBV6-5,TRBJ1-1
CASSASVDNEQFF,TGTGCCAGCAGCGCTAGCGTAGACAATGAGCAGTTCTTC,few,.,TRBV6-5,TRBJ2-1
CASSQDRVVNGYTF,TGCGCCAGCAGCCAAGACAGGGTGGTCAATGGCTACACCTTC,.,TRBD1,TRBV5-1,TRBJ1-2
CATSRDWTSGMSSYNEQFF,TGTGCCACCAGCAGAGATTGGACTAGCGGGATGAGCTCCTACAATGAGCAGTTCTTC,.,TRBD2,TRBV15,TRBJ2-1
CSVGGGKREQYF,TGCAGCGTTGGTGGCGGGAAGCGCGAGCAGTACTTC,.,.,TRBV29-1,TRBJ2-7
CASSNRGRNTEAFF,TGTGCCAGCAGCAACAGGGGTCGGAACACTGAAGCTTTCTTT,.,TRBD1,TRBV6-5,TRBJ1-1
CSVARLAGETQYF,TGCAGCGTTGCCCGACTAGCGGGAGAGACCCAGTACTTC,.,TRBD2,TRBV29-1,TRBJ2-5
CASSRGTSGSGTGELFF,TGTGCCAGCTCCAGAGGGACTAGCGGGAGTGGTACCGGGGAGCTGTTTTTT,.,TRBD2,TRBV2,TRBJ2-2
CSAEDRGDPTHYEQYF,TGCAGCGCCGAAGACAGGGGCGACCCAACACACTACGAGCAGTACTTC,.,TRBD1,TRBV29-1,TRBJ2-7